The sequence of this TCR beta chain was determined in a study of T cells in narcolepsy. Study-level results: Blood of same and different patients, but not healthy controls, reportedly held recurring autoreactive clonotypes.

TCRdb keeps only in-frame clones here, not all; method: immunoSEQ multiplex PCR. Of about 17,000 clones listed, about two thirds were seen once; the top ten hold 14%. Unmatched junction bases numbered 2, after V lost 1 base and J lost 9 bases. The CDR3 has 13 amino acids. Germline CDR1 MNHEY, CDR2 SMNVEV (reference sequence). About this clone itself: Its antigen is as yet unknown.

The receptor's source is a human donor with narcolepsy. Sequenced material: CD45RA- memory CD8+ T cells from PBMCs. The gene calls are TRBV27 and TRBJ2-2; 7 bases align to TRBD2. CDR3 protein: CASSLWGGRELFF. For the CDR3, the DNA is TGTGCCAGCAGTTTATGGGGGGGAAGGGAGCTGTTTTTT.